One and the same sample provided the 28 T cell receptor beta chains below, sequenced in a study of memory B cells and T cells in multiple sclerosis. After stimulus-free culture, autoproliferating CFSE-dim and non-proliferating CFSE-high T cells were sequenced separately. Roughly 5x10^7 CFSE-labeled PBMCs were cultured around seven days unstimulated, then replicate wells were pooled. Their recognized antigens are unknown. TCRdb keeps only in-frame clones here, not all; method: immunoSEQ multiplex PCR. The data show 46,000 or so clones, 82% seen once. Material for sequencing was PBMCs from blood kept in culture. The source of these receptors is a human donor with multiple sclerosis.

The CDR3 DNA sequence: TGTGCCAGCAGTTTATCGGGCTTCACCCTGAACACTGAAGCTTTCTTT. Translation: CASSLSGFTLNTEAFF. The chain uses TRBV28 and TRBJ1-1; D is uncertain. Per germline, CDR1 MDHEN and CDR2 SYDVKM. The CDR3 loop spans 16 amino acids. Trimming left V 1 base short and J 0 bases short, with 12 bases between.

Points on this clone: At one end, the junction sequence differs from germline, possibly due to a read error. The chain employs TRBV7-2 and TRBJ1-6, with 10 bases aligning to TRBD1. This CDR3 region has 15 residues. Germline CDR1 is SGHTA and CDR2 is FQGNSA. The CDR3 region is CAGSTRTGGNSPLHF. CDR3 in DNA: TGTGCCGGCAGCACCCGGACAGGGGGGAATTCACCCCTCCACTTT.

This clone was counted once. The chain carries TRBV5-6 and TRBJ1-6; 7 bases map to TRBD1. Trimming cost V 1 base and J 7 bases; bases outside gene matches: 11. CDR3 length: 17 amino acids. Germline CDR1 and CDR2: SGHDT and YYEEEE. CDR3 region: CASSLTGRGRDNSPLHF. As DNA, the CDR3 is TGTGCCAGCAGCTTGACTGGGAGGGGGCGAGACAATTCACCCCTCCACTTT.

V gene TRBV7-2 combines with J gene TRBJ2-5; D not certain. The last part of the DNA fits TRBJ2-7 better; the J call may be wrong. The CDR3 runs 15 residues. Germline V lookup: CDR1 SGHTA, CDR2 FQGNSA. The CDR3: CASSLGVTSSYEQYF. The CDR3, as DNA: TGTGCCAGCAGCTTAGGGGTAACCTCCTCCTACGAGCAGTACTTC.

J is TRBJ1-2 and V is TRBV30; D uncertain. Germline values: CDR1 GTSNPN, CDR2 SVGIG (reference sequence). CDR3 length equals 10 residues. V dropped 5 bases and J dropped 3 bases, with 4 bases sitting between them. The CDR3 DNA reads TGTGCCTGGGGACACTATGGCTACACCTTC. It specifies CAWGHYGYTF.

CDR3: CASSLVRGSLEGYTF. CDR3 DNA sequence: TGTGCCAGCAGCTTAGTTAGGGGCAGCCTGGAGGGCTACACCTTC. The chain carries TRBV7-6 and TRBJ1-2, with D possibly being TRBD1 (5 bases). V dropped 1 base and J dropped 8 bases, with 17 bases sitting between them. The CDR3 has 15 amino acids. The germline V gene has CDR1 SGHVS and CDR2 FNYEAQ.

The chain links TRBV19 to TRBJ2-3; perhaps D is TRBD1 or TRBD2 (5 bases each). Trimming removed 4 bases at V and 0 bases at J, with 17 bases between. CDR3 length: 17 amino acids. Per germline, CDR1 LNHDA and CDR2 SQIVND (reference sequence). CDR3 nucleotide sequence: TGTGCCAGTAGTAATCGAGGGACGGCAAGTAGCACAGATACGCAGTATTTT. Amino acid sequence: CASSNRGTASSTDTQYF.

The table lists this clone with a few counts. V is TRBV18 and J is TRBJ1-2; possibly TRBD1 for D (6 bases). The CDR3 consists of 14 residues. Trimming left V 1 base short and J 8 bases short, with 14 bases between. Germline CDR1 and CDR2: KGHSH and LQKENI. The CDR3 DNA sequence: TGTGCCAGCTCACCACGGACAGTAGCGGGAGGCTACACCTTC. This translates into CASSPRTVAGGYTF.

The rearrangement uses TRBV18 and TRBJ2-5, with 10 positions matching TRBD2. CDR1 is KGHSH, CDR2 LQKENI, per germline. V was clipped by 0 bases and J by 2 bases; unmatched bases: 6. The CDR3 covers 17 residues. DNA of the CDR3: TGTGCCAGCTCACCACCGGTTCGAGCGGGGGGGCAAGAGACCCAGTACTTC. Translating it yields CASSPPVRAGGQETQYF.

The J gene is TRBJ1-1, the V gene TRBV19, with D maybe TRBD1 (6 bases). The V and J ends lost 8 bases and 4 bases respectively, with 14 bases between them. Germline CDR1 reads LNHDA; CDR2 reads SQIVND (reference sequence). The CDR3 is 13 amino acids. CDR3 sequence: CASLQGRGTEAFF. Written as DNA, the CDR3 is TGTGCCAGTCTACAGGGAAGAGGCACTGAAGCTTTCTTT.

This clone is medium-sized (0.01 to 0.1%) by share. The chain couples TRBV28 to TRBJ2-5; D gene ambiguous. The CDR3 runs to 14 residues. V lost 5 bases and J lost 1, with 11 bases in between. CDR1 MDHEN and CDR2 SYDVKM come from the germline V gene. The CDR3 sequence is CASSTRHTQETQYF. The CDR3 nucleotides are TGTGCCAGCAGTACCAGACATACCCAAGAGACCCAGTACTTC.

This rearrangement joins TRBV10-3 to TRBJ2-7, with 9 bases matching TRBD1. V lost 4 bases to trimming and J lost 5 bases; unmatched junction nucleotides: 12. The germline V gene encodes CDR1 ENHRY and CDR2 SYGVKD. The CDR3 extends over 16 amino acids. DNA of the CDR3: TGTGCCATCAGTGTAATATTCGGGACAGGGACCCACGAGCAGTACTTC. This codes for CAISVIFGTGTHEQYF.

The gene calls are TRBV19 and TRBJ1-4, with 7 bases lining up with TRBD1. V shed 6 bases, J shed 6 bases, and the junction held 7 bases outside the gene matches. Germline V gene data show CDR1 as LNHDA and CDR2 as SQIVND (reference sequence). The CDR3 covers 14 residues. The CDR3 sequence: CASSSGQVDEKLFF. The CDR3 nucleotides read TGTGCCAGTAGCAGCGGACAGGTTGATGAAAAACTGTTTTTT.

The chain joins TRBV5-4 to TRBJ1-6; the D gene is possibly TRBD1 (6 bases). This CDR3 contains 15 residues. Trimming shortened V by 2 bases and J by 6 bases, and 12 bases separated the two germline ends. The V gene's germline CDR1 is SGHNT and CDR2 YYREEE (reference sequence). The CDR3 protein is CASSLYRDGNSPLHF. The CDR3 coding sequence is TGTGCCAGCAGCTTATACAGGGACGGTAATTCACCCCTCCACTTT.

The rearrangement uses TRBV7-9 and TRBJ1-2, with 11 bases aligning to TRBD1. CDR3 length equals 16 residues. CDR1 is SEHNR and CDR2 is FQNEAQ in the germline V gene (reference sequence). J gave up 7 bases and V 2 bases, and 9 bases lay outside the gene matches. CDR3 in DNA: TGTGCCAGCAGCTTAATCCTGGACAGGGGGCGTAGTGGCTACACCTTC. Protein sequence: CASSLILDRGRSGYTF.

About this clone itself: One end of the junction does not line up with germline, which may come from a read error. The chain combines TRBV7-7 with TRBJ2-1; no clear D. The CDR3 loop spans 13 amino acids. Looked up from germline, CDR1 is SSHAT and CDR2 is FNYEAQ (reference sequence). CDR3 bases: TGTGCTAGCAGCTTAGGACCATACAATGAGCAGTTCTTC. It encodes CASSLGPYNEQFF.

This clone was counted a few times. The V gene is TRBV19, the J gene TRBJ1-5; D gene unclear. Germline CDR1 is LNHDA and CDR2 is SQIVND (reference sequence). This CDR3 region has 15 residues. V gave up 8 bases and J gave up 9 bases, with 23 bases separating them. The CDR3 is CASSSPYRQRTPQHF. The CDR3, as DNA: TGTGCCAGTTCTTCCCCCTACCGGCAGCGGACGCCCCAGCATTTT.

The chain is built from TRBV28 and TRBJ1-4; the D gene is possibly TRBD1 (5 bases). Germline CDR1 is MDHEN and CDR2 is SYDVKM. The CDR3 is 13 amino acids. With 10 bases removed from V and 6 bases from J, the gap between germline ends came to 15 bases. The CDR3 coding sequence is TGTGCCACCGGGGGGGGTCCCGATGAAAAACTGTTTTTT. This gives the protein CATGGGPDEKLFF. Variable domain in full (rest from reference TRBV28 and TRBJ1-4): DVKVTQSSRYLVKRTGEKVFLECVQDMDHENMFWYRQDPGLGLRLIYFSYDVKMKEKGDIPEGYSVSREKKERFSLILESASTNQTSMYLCATGGGPDEKLFFGSGTQLSVL.

The chain combines TRBV29-1 with TRBJ1-1, with D perhaps TRBD1 (6 bases). CDR1 is SQVTM, CDR2 ANQGSEA, per germline. V was cut by 7 bases and J by 2 bases, with 11 bases left in between. This CDR3 comprises 12 residues. The CDR3 coding sequence is TGCAGCGCGGACAGCCTAAACACTGAAGCTTTCTTT. Residues: CSADSLNTEAFF.

The chain links TRBV5-1 to TRBJ2-2; 9 nucleotides line up with TRBD1. After removal of 3 bases from V and 0 bases from J, the junction contained 24 bases not matched to a gene. This CDR3 has 23 residues. Germline lookup yields CDR1 SGHRS and CDR2 YFSETQ. CDR3 loop: CASSYAPTSGTGYTTANTGELFF. CDR3 nucleotides: TGCGCCAGCAGCTACGCTCCTACTTCGGGGACAGGGTACACCACTGCGAACACCGGGGAGCTGTTTTTT.

The chain carries TRBV6-5 and TRBJ2-5, with a weak D call TRBD1 (7 bases). Germline CDR1 MNHEY, CDR2 SVGAGI. The V end lost 2 bases, the J end lost 5 bases, and 18 bases lay between the germline ends. The CDR3 runs 16 residues. The chain's CDR3 is CASSYAGQPPRETQYF. The CDR3 DNA is TGTGCCAGCAGTTACGCGGGACAGCCTCCGCGGGAGACCCAGTACTTC.

This chain joins TRBV2 and TRBJ1-1; D is possibly TRBD1 (6 bases). Germline CDR1 is SNHLY and CDR2 is FYNNEI. The CDR3 has 15 residues. V shed 3 bases and J shed 0 bases, with 11 bases lying between them. CDR3 sequence reads: CASSDAGQLNTEAFF. CDR3 in DNA: TGTGCCAGCAGTGACGCAGGACAGCTGAACACTGAAGCTTTCTTT.

The CDR3 nucleotides are TGTGCCAGCAGTTTACTGCCCCGGGTCTCTGAAGCTTTCTTT. It yields the protein CASSLLPRVSEAFF. The chain carries TRBV28 and TRBJ1-1; no definite D call. CDR3 length: 14 amino acids. The ends were cut back, 2 bases at V and 6 bases at J, with 13 bases in the middle. The germline V gene encodes CDR1 MDHEN and CDR2 SYDVKM.

This rearrangement joins TRBV19 to TRBJ2-5, with 8 bases fitting TRBD2. The trim removed 2 bases at V and 2 bases at J, leaving 4 bases unmatched. The germline V gene has CDR1 LNHDA and CDR2 SQIVND (reference sequence). The CDR3 is made up of 15 amino acids. The CDR3 here is CASSITAGGQETQYF. As DNA, the CDR3 is TGTGCCAGTAGTATAACGGCGGGGGGTCAAGAGACCCAGTACTTC.

The chain recombines TRBV7-9 with TRBJ1-1, with a tentative D call TRBD1 (6 bases). This CDR3 has 16 residues. Trimming cost V 6 bases and J 1 base, with 18 bases left between them. Germline V gives CDR1 SEHNR, CDR2 FQNEAQ (reference sequence). CDR3 loop: CASRQPLMTGNTEAFF. The CDR3 nucleotides are TGTGCCAGCAGGCAACCCCTCATGACAGGGAACACTGAAGCTTTCTTT.

The CDR3 DNA is TGCGCCAGCAGCTTGGCAGACAGACTAACGCTAAACTATGGCTACACCTTC. It yields the protein CASSLADRLTLNYGYTF. The chain carries TRBV5-1 and TRBJ1-2; the D gene is possibly TRBD1 (5 bases). Trimming stripped 0 bases from V and 2 bases from J, with 17 bases between. In germline, CDR1 is SGHRS, CDR2 YFSETQ. The CDR3 spans 17 residues.

The chain joins TRBV5-6 to TRBJ2-1; D is possibly TRBD1 (6 bases). The CDR3 has 15 amino acids. Deletions cut 0 bases from V and 7 bases from J, with 14 bases between. Germline values: CDR1 SGHDT, CDR2 YYEEEE. In DNA, the CDR3 is TGTGCCAGCAGCTTGGCGGGTCAGGGGTCGAATGAGCAGTTCTTC. Its protein is CASSLAGQGSNEQFF.

This clone was seen once. V and J are TRBV7-9 and TRBJ2-7, with TRBD1 as a possible D gene (6 bases). This CDR3 has 15 residues. V was pared by 2 bases and J by 5 bases, with 16 bases between. From germline, CDR1 is SEHNR and CDR2 FQNEAQ (reference sequence). CDR3: CASSLRRQGSHEQYF. The CDR3 coding sequence is TGTGCCAGCAGCTTAAGACGCCAGGGGAGCCACGAGCAGTACTTC.